This T cell receptor beta chain derives from a study of neurological immune-mediated disorders. By 5'RACE with 10-nucleotide random UMIs, the cDNA was made. From 15-18 subjects, over 190 million TCR-beta sequences were obtained in each sequencing run. TCRdb reanalysed the 5' RACE reads using MiXCR and keeps one entry per CDR3 protein. The table records about 66,000 distinct CDR3 sequences, 3% to 5% of them present only once. This CDR3 spans 13 amino acids. Germline CDR1 and CDR2: DFQATT and SNEGSKA (reference sequence). V lost 0 bases and J lost 9, with 12 bases in between. General study results and limits: Clinical features showed no association with the multiple sclerosis repertoire cluster, and MRI features showed none either. Multiple sclerosis, the disease with the least TCR clonal expansion, fell below healthy controls, whereas HTLV-1-associated myelopathy showed the most.

This clonotype was counted ten times or more. Antigen unknown. This receptor was identified in a man aged 30-40 years with multiple sclerosis. The V call is TRBV20-1, the J call TRBJ1-3; D ambiguous. The specimen sequenced was PBMCs. CDR3 nucleotides: TGCAGTGCTAGAGATCCCACCCGCGGCACCATATATTTT. This codes for CSARDPTRGTIYF.